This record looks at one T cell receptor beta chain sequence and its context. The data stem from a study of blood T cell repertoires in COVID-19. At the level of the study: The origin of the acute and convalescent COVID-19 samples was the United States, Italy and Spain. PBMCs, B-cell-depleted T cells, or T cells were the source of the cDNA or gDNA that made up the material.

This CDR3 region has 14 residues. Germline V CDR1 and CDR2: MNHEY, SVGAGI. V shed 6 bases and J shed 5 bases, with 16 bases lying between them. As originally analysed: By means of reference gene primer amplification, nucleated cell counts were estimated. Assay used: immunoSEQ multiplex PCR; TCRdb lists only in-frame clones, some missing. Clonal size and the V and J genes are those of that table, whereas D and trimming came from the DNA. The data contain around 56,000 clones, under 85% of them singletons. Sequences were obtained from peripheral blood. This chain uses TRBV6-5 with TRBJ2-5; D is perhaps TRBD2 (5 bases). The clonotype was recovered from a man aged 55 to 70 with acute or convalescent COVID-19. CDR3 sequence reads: CASRPTEDLETQYF. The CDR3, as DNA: TGTGCCAGCAGACCGACGGAGGACTTGGAGACCCAGTACTTC.